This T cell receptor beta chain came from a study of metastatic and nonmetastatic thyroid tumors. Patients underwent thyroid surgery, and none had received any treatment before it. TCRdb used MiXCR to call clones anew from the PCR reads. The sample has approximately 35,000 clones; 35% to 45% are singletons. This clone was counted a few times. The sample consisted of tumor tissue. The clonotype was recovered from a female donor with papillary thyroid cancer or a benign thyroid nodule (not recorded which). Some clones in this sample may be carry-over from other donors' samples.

CDR3 region: CAISESKTSGVKQFF. CDR3 bases: TGTGCCATCAGTGAGTCGAAGACTAGCGGGGTAAAGCAGTTCTTC. The V call is TRBV10-3, the J call TRBJ2-1; TRBD2 agrees at 11 bases. CDR1 and CDR2 from the germline V gene are ENHRY and SYGVKD. V lost 0 bases to trimming and J lost 11 bases; unmatched junction nucleotides: 6. The CDR3 spans 15 residues.